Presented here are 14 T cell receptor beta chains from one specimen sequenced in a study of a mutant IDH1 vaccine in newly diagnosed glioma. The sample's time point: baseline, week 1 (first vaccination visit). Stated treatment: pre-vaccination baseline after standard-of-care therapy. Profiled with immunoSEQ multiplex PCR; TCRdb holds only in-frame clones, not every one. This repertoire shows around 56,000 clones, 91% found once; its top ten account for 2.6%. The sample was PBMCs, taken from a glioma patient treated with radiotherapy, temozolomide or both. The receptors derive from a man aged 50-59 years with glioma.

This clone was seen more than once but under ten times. CDR3: CASSPPELSRSGNTIYF. CDR3 sequence (DNA): TGTGCCAGCTCACCGCCAGAGCTGTCACGCTCTGGAAACACCATATATTTT. The V call is TRBV18, the J call TRBJ1-3; no reliable D call. CDR3 size: 17 residues. Germline CDR1 reads KGHSH; CDR2 reads LQKENI. The V end was cut by 3 bases, the J end by 0 bases, with 15 bases between.

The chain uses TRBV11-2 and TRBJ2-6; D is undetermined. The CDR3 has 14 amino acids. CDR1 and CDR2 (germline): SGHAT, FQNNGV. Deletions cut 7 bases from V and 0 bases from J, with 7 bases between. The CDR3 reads CASTRPSGANVLTF. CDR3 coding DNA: TGTGCCAGCACCCGACCCTCTGGGGCCAACGTCCTGACTTTC. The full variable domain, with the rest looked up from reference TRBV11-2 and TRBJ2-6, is EAGVAQSPRYKIIEKRQSVAFWCNPISGHATLYWYQQILGQGPKLLIQFQNNGVVDDSQLPKDRFSAERLKGVDSTLKIQPAKLEDSAVYLCASTRPSGANVLTFGAGSRLTVL.

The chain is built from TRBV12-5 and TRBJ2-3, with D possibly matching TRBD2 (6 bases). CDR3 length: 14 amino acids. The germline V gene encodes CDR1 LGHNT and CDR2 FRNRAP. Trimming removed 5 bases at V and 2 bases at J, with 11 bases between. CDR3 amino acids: CASGPGTYTDTQYF. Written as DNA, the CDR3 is TGTGCTAGTGGTCCCGGGACTTACACAGATACGCAGTATTTT.

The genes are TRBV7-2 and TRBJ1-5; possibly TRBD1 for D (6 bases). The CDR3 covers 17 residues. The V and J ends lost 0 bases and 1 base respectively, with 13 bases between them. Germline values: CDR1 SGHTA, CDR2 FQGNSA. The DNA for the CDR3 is TGTGCCAGCAGCTTAGCGAAAACAGGGATAAGCAATCAGCCCCAGCATTTT. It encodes CASSLAKTGISNQPQHF.

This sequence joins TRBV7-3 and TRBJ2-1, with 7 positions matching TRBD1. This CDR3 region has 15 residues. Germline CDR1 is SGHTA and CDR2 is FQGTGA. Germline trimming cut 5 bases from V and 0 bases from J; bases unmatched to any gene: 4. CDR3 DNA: TGTGCCAGCAGCACAGGGGTGAGCTCCTACAATGAGCAGTTCTTC. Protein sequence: CASSTGVSSYNEQFF.

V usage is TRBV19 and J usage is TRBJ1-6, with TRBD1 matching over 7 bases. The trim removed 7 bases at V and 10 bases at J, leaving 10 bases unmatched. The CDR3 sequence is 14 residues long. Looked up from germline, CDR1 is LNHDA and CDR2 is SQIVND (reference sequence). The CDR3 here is CASTQGGYQSPLHF. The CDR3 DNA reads TGTGCCAGTACCCAGGGGGGATATCAATCACCCCTCCACTTT.

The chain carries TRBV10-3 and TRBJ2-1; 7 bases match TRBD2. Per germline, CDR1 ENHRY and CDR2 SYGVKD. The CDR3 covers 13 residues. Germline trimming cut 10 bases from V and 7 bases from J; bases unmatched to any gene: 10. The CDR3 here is CATSTGGSNEQFF. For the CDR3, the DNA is TGTGCCACTTCAACGGGGGGTAGTAATGAGCAGTTCTTC.

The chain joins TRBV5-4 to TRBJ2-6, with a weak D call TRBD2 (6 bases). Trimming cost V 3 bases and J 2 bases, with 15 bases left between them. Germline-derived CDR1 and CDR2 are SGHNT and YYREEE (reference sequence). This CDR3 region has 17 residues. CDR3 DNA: TGTGCCAGCAGCTCGGTGGTAGGGAGGCCTGGGGCCAACGTCCTGACTTTC. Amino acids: CASSSVVGRPGANVLTF.

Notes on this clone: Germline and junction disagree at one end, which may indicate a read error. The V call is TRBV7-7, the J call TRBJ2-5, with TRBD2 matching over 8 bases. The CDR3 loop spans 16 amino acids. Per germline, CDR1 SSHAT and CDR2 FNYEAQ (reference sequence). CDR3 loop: CASSLRSGGFQETQYF. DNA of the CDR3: TGTGCTAGCAGCTTAAGGTCGGGGGGGTTCCAAGAGACCCAGTACTTC.

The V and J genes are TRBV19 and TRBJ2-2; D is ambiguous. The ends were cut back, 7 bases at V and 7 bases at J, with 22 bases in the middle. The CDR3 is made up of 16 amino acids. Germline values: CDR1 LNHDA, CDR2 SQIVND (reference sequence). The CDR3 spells CASTYGRPLMNGELFF. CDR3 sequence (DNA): TGTGCCAGTACGTACGGACGCCCGCTAATGAACGGGGAGCTGTTTTTT.

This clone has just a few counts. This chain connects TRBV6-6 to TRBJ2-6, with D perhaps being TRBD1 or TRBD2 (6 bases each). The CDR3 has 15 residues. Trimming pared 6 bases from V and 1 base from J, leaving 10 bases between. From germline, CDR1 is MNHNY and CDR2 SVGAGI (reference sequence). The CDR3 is CASREGGSGANVLTF. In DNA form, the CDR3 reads TGTGCCAGCAGAGAGGGGGGTTCTGGGGCCAACGTCCTGACTTTC.

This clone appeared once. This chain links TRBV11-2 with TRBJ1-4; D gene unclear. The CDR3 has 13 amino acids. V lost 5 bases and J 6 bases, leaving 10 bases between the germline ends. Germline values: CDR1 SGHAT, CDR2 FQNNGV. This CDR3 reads CASSPDRDEKLFF. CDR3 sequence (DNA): TGTGCCAGCAGCCCCGATCGGGATGAAAAACTGTTTTTT. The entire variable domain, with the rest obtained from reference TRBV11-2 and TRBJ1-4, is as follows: EAGVAQSPRYKIIEKRQSVAFWCNPISGHATLYWYQQILGQGPKLLIQFQNNGVVDDSQLPKDRFSAERLKGVDSTLKIQPAKLEDSAVYLCASSPDRDEKLFFGSGTQLSVL.

CDR3 nucleotide sequence: TGTGCCAGCAGCTTTAGGGCAGGTCTCAGCTCCTATAATTCACCCCTCCACTTT. Protein sequence: CASSFRAGLSSYNSPLHF. The gene calls are TRBV5-8 and TRBJ1-6, with unresolved D. This CDR3 region has 18 residues. Germline CDR1 and CDR2: SGHTS and YDEGEE. V was cut by 2 bases and J by 0 bases, with 15 bases left in between.

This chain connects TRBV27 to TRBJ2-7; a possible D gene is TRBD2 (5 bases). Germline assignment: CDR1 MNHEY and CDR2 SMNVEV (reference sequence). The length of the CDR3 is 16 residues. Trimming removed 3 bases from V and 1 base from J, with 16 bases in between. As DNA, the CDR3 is TGTGCCAGCAGTTTCTCCACCGAGGGTCTTTCCTACGAGCAGTACTTC. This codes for CASSFSTEGLSYEQYF.